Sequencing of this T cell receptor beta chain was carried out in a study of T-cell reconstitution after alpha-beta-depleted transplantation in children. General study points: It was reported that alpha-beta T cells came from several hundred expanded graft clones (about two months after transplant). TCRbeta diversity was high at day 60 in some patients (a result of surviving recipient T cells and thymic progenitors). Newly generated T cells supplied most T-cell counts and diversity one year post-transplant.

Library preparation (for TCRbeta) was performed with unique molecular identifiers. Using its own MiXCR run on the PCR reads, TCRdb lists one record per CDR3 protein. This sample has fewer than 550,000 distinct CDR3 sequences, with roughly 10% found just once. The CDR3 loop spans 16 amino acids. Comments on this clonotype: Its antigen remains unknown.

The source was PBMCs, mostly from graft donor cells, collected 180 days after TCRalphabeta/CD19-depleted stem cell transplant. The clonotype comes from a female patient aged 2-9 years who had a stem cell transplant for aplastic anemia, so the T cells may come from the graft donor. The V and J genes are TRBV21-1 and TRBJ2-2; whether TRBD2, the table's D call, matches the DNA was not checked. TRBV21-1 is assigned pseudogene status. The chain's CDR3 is CASSKIGLAGFGELFF. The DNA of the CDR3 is TGTGCCAGCAGCAAAATAGGGCTGGCGGGATTCGGGGAGCTGTTTTTT.